This TCR beta chain comes out of a study of patients and donors after allogeneic stem cell transplantation. The CDR3 extends over 13 amino acids. The V end lost 0 bases, the J end lost 6 bases, and 8 bases lay between the germline ends. The V gene's germline CDR1 is WNHNN and CDR2 SYGVQD (reference sequence). TCRdb re-called the RT-PCR reads through MiXCR, storing one row per CDR3 protein. The sample carries about 200,000 distinct CDR3 sequences, more than 35% recorded once. The specimen sequenced was blood, either unsorted or a sorted T cell fraction (not recorded which). The sequence derives from a human donor who was either an allogeneic HSCT recipient or a stem cell or donor lymphocyte infusion donor (not recorded which). It is not recorded whose cells these are; they may come from a transplant donor. The chain combines TRBV10-1 with TRBJ1-1; no definite D call. CDR3 in DNA: TGCGCCAGCAGTGAGTCGAGTTCGGCTGAAGCTTTCTTT. Protein: CASSESSSAEAFF.